This entry concerns a single TCR beta chain. This sample was included in a study of shared clonotypes between healthy human individuals. The CDR3 is made up of 14 amino acids. J was trimmed by 11 bases and V by 7 bases; bases with no gene match: 13. Germline V lookup: CDR1 SGHTA, CDR2 FQGNSA. Libraries were prepared by immunoSEQ multiplex PCR; TCRdb keeps only in-frame clonotypes and omits some of them. The table includes about a million clones, about 74% detected once. This chain joins TRBV7-2 and TRBJ2-7; TRBD1 matches 11 bases. The sequencing sample was made of memory CD4+ T cells sorted from blood. Subset of the sample: CD45RA-negative fraction. This TCR derives from a man aged 18 to 29 in good health. As DNA, the CDR3 is TGTGCCAGCACGCCCGAACCCGGACAGGGGGCAAAGTACTTC. This translates into CASTPEPGQGAKYF. The whole variable domain, filled in from reference TRBV7-2 and TRBJ2-7, reads GAGVSQSPSNKVTEKGKDVELRCDPISGHTALYWYRQSLGQGLEFLIYFQGNSAPDKSGLPSDRFSAERTGGSVSTLTIQRTQQEDSAVYLCASTPEPGQGAKYFGPGTRLTVT.